A single sample is the source of the 26 T cell receptor beta chains below, sequenced in a study of T cells in Graves' hyperthyroidism and ophthalmopathy. TCR beta CDR3 regions were amplified from RNA. Using the HTBI primer set, a first-round RT-PCR was run on the TCR CDR3. In TCRdb, the multiplex PCR reads were re-called with MiXCR into one record per CDR3 protein. The repertoire holds 150,000 or so distinct CDR3 sequences, with approximately 20% as singletons. The source material was blood. The receptors originated from a woman aged 45-60 years with Graves' hyperthyroidism that later progressed to Graves' ophthalmopathy.

This clonotype appeared many times. The genes are TRBV7-2 and TRBJ2-7, with 9 bases lining up with TRBD2. The CDR3 covers 14 residues. Trimming removed 4 bases from V and 2 bases from J; junction bases left unmatched: 3. Germline V gives CDR1 SGHTA, CDR2 FQGNSA. The CDR3 sequence is CASSSIAGAYEQYF. The CDR3 bases are TGTGCCAGCAGCTCGATAGCGGGAGCCTACGAGCAGTACTTC.

This clonotype was seen at least ten times. The rearrangement uses TRBV6-1 and TRBJ2-1; a weak D match, TRBD1 (7 bases). Germline V gene sequence: CDR1 MNHNS, CDR2 SASEGT. Trimming took off 7 bases at V and 5 bases at J, with 18 bases between the two ends. This CDR3 has 15 amino acids. The CDR3 bases are TGTGCCAGCACCGAAGGGGCAGGGGGGCACAATGAGCAGTTCTTC. Its protein product is CASTEGAGGHNEQFF.

This clonotype was found many times. The chain links TRBV20-1 to TRBJ2-5; D is unclear. Germline CDR1 reads DFQATT; CDR2 reads SNEGSKA (reference sequence). The CDR3 loop spans 14 amino acids. Trimming left V 4 bases short and J 2 bases short, with 14 bases between. Here the CDR3 DNA reads TGCAGTGCTACCTCTCCCAGAGAACAAGAGACCCAGTACTTC. Translation gives CSATSPREQETQYF.

V usage is TRBV30 and J usage is TRBJ1-5, with D possibly matching TRBD1 (6 bases). V lost 1 base, J lost 3 bases, and 10 bases lay in between. Germline V gene lookup returns CDR1 GTSNPN and CDR2 SVGIG (reference sequence). The CDR3 covers 14 residues. The CDR3 spells CAWSAWTDNQPQHF. The CDR3 DNA reads TGTGCCTGGAGTGCCTGGACAGACAATCAGCCCCAGCATTTT.

The genes are TRBV12-3 or TRBV12-4 and TRBJ2-7; no clear D. The CDR3 covers 15 residues. V dropped 0 bases and J dropped 1 base, with 10 bases sitting between them. The CDR3 DNA is TGTGCCAGCAGTTTAGCCGATGGTGGGTCCTACGAGCAGTACTTC. Translation gives CASSLADGGSYEQYF.

This clonotype was seen at least ten times. The chain couples TRBV28 to TRBJ2-3; 12 nucleotides line up with TRBD2. Germline-derived CDR1 and CDR2 are MDHEN and SYDVKM. V lost 11 bases, J lost 5 bases, and 8 bases stayed unmatched. This CDR3 contains 14 residues. This chain's CDR3 is CAPRLAGVGDTQYF. CDR3 sequence (DNA): TGTGCCCCTAGACTAGCGGGAGTGGGAGATACGCAGTATTTT.

This clonotype was found once. A much bigger clone sits one base away, suggesting this may be a read error. The chain couples TRBV5-1 to TRBJ1-2; maybe TRBD1 (5 bases). Germline V gene sequence: CDR1 SGHRS, CDR2 YFSETQ. The CDR3 is made up of 16 amino acids. CDR3 sequence (DNA): TGCGCCAGCACAAGGGACCTGAACCCCGACGGCCATGGCTACATCTTC. As protein: CASTRDLNPDGHGYIF.

In this sample, this clonotype turned up a few times. This rearrangement joins TRBV28 to TRBJ2-3; no reliable D call. Germline CDR1 is MDHEN and CDR2 is SYDVKM. The CDR3 has 13 residues. Trimming took off 4 bases at V and 6 bases at J, with 11 bases between the two ends. CDR3 protein: CASSSFYADTQYF. DNA for the CDR3: TGTGCCAGCAGTTCATTCTACGCGGATACGCAGTATTTT.

This clonotype was counted at least ten times. The chain couples TRBV30 to TRBJ1-5; weak D call: TRBD1 (5 bases). The CDR3 totals 14 residues. The V end was cut by 1 base, the J end by 7 bases, with 14 bases between. Germline assignment: CDR1 GTSNPN and CDR2 SVGIG (reference sequence). The DNA of the CDR3 is TGTGCCTGGAGTGGCGGGGGAAAGGGCCAGCCCCAGCATTTT. This translates into CAWSGGGKGQPQHF.

The chain is built from TRBV28 and TRBJ1-1; D is ambiguous. This CDR3 is 13 amino acids long. V lost 6 bases and J lost 4, with 12 bases in between. In germline, CDR1 is MDHEN, CDR2 SYDVKM. DNA of the CDR3: TGTGCCAGCAGAGAGATGGCCCTCACTGAAGCTTTCTTT. Translated: CASREMALTEAFF.

This chain uses TRBV20-1 with TRBJ2-1; 9 nucleotides agree with TRBD1. This CDR3 contains 15 residues. J lost 5 bases, V lost 5 bases, and 10 bases had no gene match. Germline V gives CDR1 DFQATT, CDR2 SNEGSKA (reference sequence). CDR3 loop: CSAWLAGQGDNEQFF. Written as DNA, the CDR3 is TGCAGTGCTTGGCTCGCGGGACAGGGTGACAATGAGCAGTTCTTC.

The chain couples TRBV5-6 to TRBJ2-4, with TRBD1 as a possible D gene (5 bases). Germline V gene data show CDR1 as SGHDT and CDR2 as YYEEEE. This CDR3 has 14 amino acids. V was clipped by 2 bases and J by 7 bases, with 13 bases between them. CDR3: CASSFKGSANIQYF. Here the CDR3 DNA reads TGTGCCAGCAGCTTTAAGGGGTCAGCGAACATTCAGTACTTC.

J is TRBJ1-2 and V is TRBV11-2, with a weak D call TRBD1 (6 bases). Germline CDR1 SGHAT, CDR2 FQNNGV. This CDR3 has 13 residues. Trimming removed 5 bases at V and 8 bases at J, with 15 bases between. CDR3 sequence reads: CASSTDSIGGYTF. The DNA for the CDR3 is TGTGCCAGCAGCACGGACAGTATAGGCGGCTACACCTTC.

There are many counts of this clonotype. The rearrangement uses TRBV30 and TRBJ1-1; a possible D gene is TRBD1 (6 bases). Germline CDR1 reads GTSNPN; CDR2 reads SVGIG (reference sequence). This CDR3 is 16 amino acids long. With 1 base removed from V and 1 base from J, the gap between germline ends came to 16 bases. The CDR3 region is CAWSDSSTGWNTEAFF. In DNA form, the CDR3 reads TGTGCCTGGAGTGACTCCTCGACAGGTTGGAACACTGAAGCTTTCTTT.

This chain links TRBV29-1 with TRBJ2-6; 8 positions match TRBD1. J was trimmed by 3 bases and V by 4 bases; bases with no gene match: 5. Germline V gene sequence: CDR1 SQVTM, CDR2 ANQGSEA. This CDR3 is built from 15 residues. CDR3 DNA: TGCAGCGTTGGGCAGGGGGCTCGTGGGGCCAACGTCCTGACTTTC. The encoded protein is CSVGQGARGANVLTF.

The chain joins TRBV7-2 to TRBJ2-2; perhaps TRBD2 as D (6 bases). V lost 2 bases and J 10 bases, leaving 17 bases between the germline ends. The V gene's germline CDR1 is SGHTA and CDR2 FQGNSA. The CDR3 is 15 residues long. The CDR3, as DNA: TGTGCCAGCAGCTTAATAGGTAGCGGTAGGGAGGAGCTGTTTTTT. Its protein product is CASSLIGSGREELFF.

On this clonotype: A much larger clone is a single base away; this may be a read error. The CDR3 end shows no conserved phenylalanine or tryptophan, and so a read error is likely. The rearrangement uses TRBV7-2 and TRBJ2-3; D uncertain. This CDR3 has 12 residues. V lost 4 bases and J lost 5, with 7 bases in between. Germline V gene lookup returns CDR1 SGHTA and CDR2 FQGNSA. In DNA form, the CDR3 reads TGTGCCAGCAGCTATAGTGGAGATACGCAGTATCTT. Its protein product is CASSYSGDTQYL.

This clonotype was counted between two and nine times. The gene calls are TRBV16 and TRBJ2-5, with TRBD2 matching over 7 bases. The ends lost 3 bases at V and 2 bases at J; junction bases unmatched: 3. CDR3 length: 14 residues. The germline V gene encodes CDR1 KGHSY and CDR2 FQNENV. CDR3 residues: CASSHGLEQETQYF. CDR3 DNA sequence: TGTGCCAGCAGCCATGGACTAGAACAAGAGACCCAGTACTTC. The complete variable domain, with remaining parts taken from reference TRBV16 and TRBJ2-5, reads GEEVAQTPKHLVRGEGQKAKLYCAPIKGHSYVFWYQQVLKNEFKFLISFQNENVFDETGMPKERFSAKCLPNSPCSLEIQATKLEDSAVYFCASSHGLEQETQYFGPGTRLLVL.

This clonotype was seen repeatedly, ten times or more. The chain is built from TRBV2 and TRBJ1-1; D is ambiguous. The CDR3 totals 11 residues. Germline V gene data show CDR1 as SNHLY and CDR2 as FYNNEI. Trimming left V 7 bases short and J 1 base short, with 4 bases between. The CDR3 nucleotides are TGTGCCAGCACCGGGAACACTGAAGCTTTCTTT. Its translation: CASTGNTEAFF.

J is TRBJ2-7 and V is TRBV6-2 or TRBV6-3, with 11 bases aligning to TRBD2. Per the germline V gene, CDR1 is MNHEY and CDR2 is SVGEGT. Germline trimming cut 3 bases from V and 4 bases from J; bases unmatched to any gene: 2. The CDR3 loop spans 14 amino acids. This chain's CDR3 is CASSYGLAGYEQYF. The DNA for the CDR3 is TGTGCCAGCAGTTATGGACTAGCGGGTTACGAGCAGTACTTC.

The gene calls are TRBV5-1 and TRBJ2-1; TRBD2 aligns across 8 bases. Germline values: CDR1 SGHRS, CDR2 YFSETQ. The CDR3 extends over 18 amino acids. The J segment lost 0 bases and the V segment lost 0 bases, leaving 8 bases of the junction unmatched. CDR3 in amino acids: CASSLVASGFSSYNEQFF. The CDR3 DNA reads TGCGCCAGCAGCTTGGTGGCTAGCGGGTTTAGCTCCTACAATGAGCAGTTCTTC.

This clonotype came up many times. V usage is TRBV5-8 and J usage is TRBJ2-3, with 11 bases fitting TRBD2. The CDR3 totals 17 residues. With 4 bases clipped from V and 1 base from J, the junction kept 8 bases outside the gene matches. CDR1 SGHTS and CDR2 YDEGEE come from the germline V gene. CDR3 sequence: CASSGLAGGEGTDTQYF. Written as DNA, the CDR3 is TGTGCCAGCAGCGGCCTAGCGGGAGGTGAGGGCACAGATACGCAGTATTTT.

This clonotype was picked up many times. The V gene is TRBV20-1, the J gene TRBJ1-4; D is perhaps TRBD1 (6 bases). The V end was cut by 3 bases, the J end by 5 bases, with 16 bases between. The length of the CDR3 is 15 residues. From germline, CDR1 is DFQATT and CDR2 SNEGSKA (reference sequence). CDR3 DNA sequence: TGCAGTGCTAGCAAGACGGGACAACAGAATGAAAAACTGTTTTTT. Protein sequence: CSASKTGQQNEKLFF.

This clonotype was counted ten times or more. The gene calls are TRBV24-1 and TRBJ2-7, with unresolved D. This CDR3 has 14 amino acids. CDR1 and CDR2 from the germline V gene are KGHDR and SFDVKD. V was pared by 2 bases and J by 5 bases, with 12 bases between. For the CDR3, the DNA is TGTGCCACCAGTGATTACCCTCGAGCCCACGAGCAGTACTTC. Translation gives CATSDYPRAHEQYF.

This clonotype has at least ten counts. The CDR3 reads CASRGLAYQETQYF. The CDR3 bases are TGTGCCAGCAGGGGACTAGCCTACCAAGAGACCCAGTACTTC. The chain links TRBV28 to TRBJ2-5; 9 nucleotides match TRBD2. V dropped 6 bases and J dropped 0; count of bases not matched to a gene: 2. The germline V gene encodes CDR1 MDHEN and CDR2 SYDVKM. The CDR3 runs 14 residues.

This clonotype has just a few counts. Since a much larger clone is just one base distant, this may be a read error. The chain couples TRBV13 to TRBJ2-7, with D perhaps matching TRBD2 (6 bases). The CDR3 is made up of 13 amino acids. Deletions cut 5 bases from V and 7 bases from J, with 15 bases between. Germline CDR1 reads PRHDT; CDR2 reads FYEKMQ (reference sequence). CDR3 sequence reads: CASSGEVRREQYF. For the CDR3, the DNA is TGTGCCAGCAGCGGGGAGGTGAGGCGTGAGCAGTACTTC.